This paragraph reports one T cell receptor beta chain. The sample comes from a study of blood T cell repertoires in COVID-19. Study background: From the United States, Italy and Spain came samples of acute and convalescent COVID-19. T cells, B-cell-depleted T cells, or PBMCs supplied cDNA or gDNA.

Losses at the gene ends were 0 bases for V and 8 bases for J; bases not matched to a gene: 6. CDR3 length: 16 residues. Germline V gene sequence: CDR1 SGHVS, CDR2 FQNEAQ. Authors' processing steps: Reference gene primers were amplified, and this amplification served to estimate nucleated cell counts. Data came from immunoSEQ multiplex PCR; TCRdb stores just in-frame clones and leaves some out. The D gene and trimming were derived from the DNA, and the V and J assignments and clone size from that table. The data show some 150,000 clones, with around 82% seen just once and roughly two fifths held by the top ten.

This receptor was taken from a human donor in a cohort sampled during active COVID-19. The chain joins TRBV7-8 to TRBJ2-1; 11 bases map to TRBD2. The sample taken for sequencing was peripheral blood. Here the CDR3 reads CASSLAVAGGPYEQFF. DNA for the CDR3: TGTGCCAGCAGCTTAGCGGTAGCGGGAGGGCCGTATGAGCAGTTCTTC.